This T cell receptor (beta chain) appears in the sequencing data of a study of T-cell reconstitution after alpha-beta-depleted transplantation in children. This CDR3 spans 13 amino acids. V lost 5 bases, J lost 5 bases, and 4 bases stayed unmatched. Per germline, CDR1 SGHDT and CDR2 YYEEEE. The library targeted TCRbeta and was prepared with unique molecular identifiers. TCRdb recomputed calls from the PCR reads with MiXCR, one row per CDR3 protein. The data hold about 190,000 distinct CDR3 sequences, with over 8.5% observed a single time. This clonotype has ten or more counts. Its specificity is not known. Study-level points and caveats: Several patients had high TCRbeta diversity at day 60; it came from surviving recipient T cells and thymic progenitors. T cells produced anew were the main source of T-cell counts and diversity one year after transplant.

The chain couples TRBV5-6 to TRBJ2-5; 9 bases align to TRBD1. This receptor was identified in a boy aged 2-15 years with acute myeloid leukemia, due to receive a stem cell transplant. Sequences were derived from PBMCs, sampled before TCRalphabeta/CD19-depleted stem cell transplant. The CDR3: CASRKTGGETQYF. The CDR3 bases are TGTGCCAGCAGAAAGACAGGGGGGGAGACCCAGTACTTC.